This is a list of T cell receptor beta chains from one sample in a study of T-cell reconstitution after alpha-beta-depleted transplantation in children. TCRdb re-called the PCR reads through MiXCR, storing one row per CDR3 protein. The sample carries around 270,000 distinct CDR3 sequences, 9.5% to 13% recorded once. Sequencing was performed on PBMCs, taken before TCRalphabeta/CD19-depleted stem cell transplant. Receptor source: a boy under three years old with acute myeloid leukemia, due to receive a stem cell transplant. Each CDR3 is given with its conserved first and last residue. The D gene is left open where the match is weak. Clone size is not always given. Where it is, it says once, few, many or a class for expanded clones.

few | TRBD1 | TRBJ1-5 | TRBV12-3/TRBV12-4 | CASSLDRDRGIQPQHF | TGTGCCAGCAGTCTCGACCGGGACAGGGGGATTCAGCCCCAGCATTTT
NA | NA | TRBJ1-5 | TRBV23-1 | CASSPGEGLQPQHF | TGCGCCAGCAGTCCCGGAGAGGGTTTGCAGCCCCAGCATTTT
many | TRBD2 | TRBJ2-5 | TRBV20-1 | CSARVAGAGGRETQYF | TGCAGTGCTAGGGTAGCGGGAGCAGGGGGGAGAGAGACCCAGTACTTC
many | NA | TRBJ2-1 | TRBV15 | CATSGDPKDYNEQFF | TGTGCCACCAGCGGGGACCCTAAGGACTACAATGAGCAGTTCTTC
few | NA | TRBJ2-5 | TRBV5-6 | CASSSGGGEETQYF | TGTGCCAGCAGCTCTGGAGGGGGGGAAGAGACCCAGTACTTC
many | NA | TRBJ2-5 | TRBV9 | CASSPPTGLDQETQYF | TGTGCCAGCAGCCCCCCGACTGGGCTGGATCAAGAGACCCAGTACTTC
many | NA | TRBJ1-5 | TRBV14 | CASSQQFNQPQHF | TGTGCCAGCAGCCAACAGTTCAATCAGCCCCAGCATTTT
many | NA | TRBJ1-1 | TRBV5-1 | CASSSSGRGTEAFF | TGCGCCAGCAGCAGTTCCGGGAGAGGCACTGAAGCTTTCTTT
many | NA | TRBJ2-2 | TRBV15 | CATSRQGPYTGELFF | TGTGCCACCAGCAGGCAGGGTCCGTACACCGGGGAGCTGTTTTTT
many | TRBD1 | TRBJ1-4 | TRBV4-3 | CASSFHRGGEGEKLFF | TGCGCCAGCAGTTTTCACAGGGGAGGCGAAGGTGAAAAACTGTTTTTT
many | NA | TRBJ2-2 | TRBV6-8 | CASLRRENTGELFF | TGTGCCAGCCTCCGGCGAGAGAACACCGGGGAGCTGTTTTTT
many | NA | TRBJ2-5 | TRBV28 | CASSFRTADYQETQYF | TGTGCCAGCAGTTTTCGGACGGCCGATTACCAAGAGACCCAGTACTTC
many | NA | TRBJ1-5 | TRBV12-3/TRBV12-4 | CASSLAGRRPQHF | TGTGCCAGCAGTTTAGCAGGTAGACGGCCCCAGCATTTT
NA | TRBD2 | TRBJ2-1 | TRBV4-1 | CASGFGLAASNEQFF | TGTGCCAGCGGCTTCGGACTAGCGGCAAGCAATGAGCAGTTCTTC
many | TRBD2 | TRBJ2-3 | TRBV12-5 | CASGSGTSGSASTDTQYF | TGTGCTAGTGGTTCCGGGACTAGCGGGAGTGCTAGCACAGATACGCAGTATTTT
many | NA | TRBJ2-7 | TRBV9 | CASSVDVSPVYEQYF | TGTGCCAGCAGCGTAGACGTGAGCCCCGTTTACGAGCAGTACTTC
many | NA | TRBJ2-1 | TRBV12-3/TRBV12-4 | CASSPSTEQFF | TGTGCCAGCAGCCCCTCCACCGAGCAGTTCTTC
NA | NA | TRBJ2-7 | TRBV29-1 | CSVASYSNFYEQYF | TGCAGCGTGGCCTCATATAGCAACTTTTACGAGCAGTACTTC
few | TRBD1 | TRBJ1-4 | TRBV5-1 | CASSLGGQWAEKLFF | TGCGCCAGCAGCTTGGGGGGACAGTGGGCCGAAAAACTGTTTTTT
many | NA | TRBJ2-1 | TRBV24-1 | CATSRGDSPYNEQFF | TGTGCCACCAGTCGGGGGGACAGTCCCTACAATGAGCAGTTCTTC
many | TRBD1 | TRBJ2-7 | TRBV11-3 | CASSLGGTGLYEQYF | TGTGCCAGCAGCTTAGGCGGGACAGGTCTCTACGAGCAGTACTTC